This T cell receptor (beta chain) was captured by sequencing in a study of shared clonotypes between healthy human individuals. Data came from immunoSEQ multiplex PCR; TCRdb stores just in-frame clones and leaves some out. The sample shows some 2 million clones, just under 95% of them seen only once. As defined, naive CD8 cells were CD45RO-negative and positively selected for CCR7, with terminally differentiated effector memory CD45RA+ cells excluded. Study-level results: Only blood was sampled; tissue repertoires likely differ.

The table lists this clone with a few counts. What it binds is unknown. The sequenced sample was naive CD8+ T cells sorted from blood. This TCR came from a man aged 18 to 30 in good health.

The CDR3 loop is CASSLSVNTEAFF. The CDR3 DNA is TGTGCCAGCAGCCTCAGTGTGAACACTGAAGCTTTCTTT. The chain combines TRBV6-5 with TRBJ1-1; D unclear. With 6 bases removed from V and 0 bases from J, the gap between germline ends came to 8 bases. There are 13 residues in the CDR3. CDR1 is MNHEY and CDR2 is SVGAGI in the germline V gene.